The present T cell receptor (beta chain) was sequenced within a study of CXCR3-negative and CXCR3-positive naive CD8 T cells. Overall study results and limits: CXCR3-expressing naive cells carried TRB CDR3s more hydrophobic than those of CXCR3-negative naive cells. Naive CXCR3-positive and CXCR3-negative cells shared similar TRBV-TRBJ usage, unlike memory cells. For memory CD8+ cells diversity was much lower, but both naive subsets had comparably high diversity.

All TRB cDNA libraries came from 5' RACE performed with UMI labels. TCRdb reprocessed the 5' RACE reads, keeping one entry per CDR3 protein, no DNA. Here the sample table reports 65,000 to 95,000 distinct CDR3 sequences. Among CD8+ T cells, naive ones were CD45RO-CCR7+CD27+CD95-. About this clonotype: The target antigen is unknown.

The sequenced material came from naive CXCR3- CD8+ T cells from blood. Subset here: CD45RO-CCR7+CD27+CD95- naive CD8+ T cells lacking CXCR3 (TNR3-). The clonotype originates from a human donor in good health. Some clones in this sample may be carry-over from other donors' samples.

The CDR3 loop is CATSDAGRAGNQPQHF. This chain uses TRBV24-1 with TRBJ1-5. Germline lookup yields CDR1 KGHDR and CDR2 SFDVKD. The CDR3 consists of 16 residues.